A single sample is the source of the 5 T cell receptor beta chains below, sequenced in a study of spatial heterogeneity in lung cancer. No antigen has been identified for these receptors. Specified time point: sample taken at primary tumor resection. Each CDR3 protein gets one entry after TCRdb re-called the 5' RACE reads with MiXCR. The sample has around 26,000 distinct CDR3 sequences, roughly 8.3% seen once. Study-level points and caveats: In tumors, expanded intratumoral alpha and beta TCR counts tracked mutation counts.

The material sequenced was lung tumor tissue, taken at surgery. The receptors derive from a male donor with early-stage non-small cell lung cancer.

This clonotype was detected a few times. V usage is TRBV28 and J usage is TRBJ1-6; no clear D gene. CDR3 length equals 14 residues. The germline V and J ends were trimmed by 3 bases and 1 base, with 4 bases remaining between them. Germline V CDR1 and CDR2: MDHEN, SYDVKM. This chain's CDR3 is CASSLVSYNSPLHF. CDR3 DNA: TGTGCCAGCAGTTTGGTATCCTATAATTCACCCCTCCACTTT.

At least ten counts were recorded for this clonotype. This chain joins TRBV7-2 and TRBJ1-5, with TRBD1 identical over 7 bases. The germline gives CDR1 SGHTA, CDR2 FQGNSA. The CDR3 covers 15 residues. J gave up 6 bases and V 2 bases, and 7 bases lay outside the gene matches. CDR3 coding DNA: TGTGCCAGCAGCTTAACAGGGGAGGTGGGTCAGCCCCAGCATTTT. Protein sequence: CASSLTGEVGQPQHF.

This clonotype was counted at least ten times. The V and J genes are TRBV19 and TRBJ2-1, with D perhaps TRBD2 (5 bases). Trimming stripped 5 bases from V and 1 base from J, with 15 bases between. Germline loops: CDR1 LNHDA, CDR2 SQIVND (reference sequence). The CDR3 contains 16 residues. The CDR3 DNA reads TGTGCCAGTAGTTCTCCGGACTCTCTTTCCTACAATGAGCAGTTCTTC. Amino acids: CASSSPDSLSYNEQFF.

This clonotype was counted at least ten times. The chain is built from TRBV5-1 and TRBJ1-5; tentatively, D is TRBD1 (5 bases). The CDR3 extends over 15 amino acids. Trimming left V 0 bases short and J 3 bases short, with 10 bases between. The germline V gene encodes CDR1 SGHRS and CDR2 YFSETQ. CDR3 amino acids: CASSLVAGPNQPQHF. CDR3 DNA sequence: TGCGCCAGCAGCTTGGTGGCAGGGCCCAATCAGCCCCAGCATTTT.

This clonotype was picked up many times. The chain combines TRBV4-1 with TRBJ2-7, with TRBD2 as a possible D gene (5 bases). The germline V and J ends were trimmed by 1 base and 3 bases, with 13 bases remaining between them. Germline lookup yields CDR1 MGHRA and CDR2 YSYEKL. The CDR3 loop spans 15 amino acids. The CDR3, as DNA: TGCGCCAGCAGCCAAGTGGACTCCTACCTCTACGAGCAGTACTTC. This translates into CASSQVDSYLYEQYF.